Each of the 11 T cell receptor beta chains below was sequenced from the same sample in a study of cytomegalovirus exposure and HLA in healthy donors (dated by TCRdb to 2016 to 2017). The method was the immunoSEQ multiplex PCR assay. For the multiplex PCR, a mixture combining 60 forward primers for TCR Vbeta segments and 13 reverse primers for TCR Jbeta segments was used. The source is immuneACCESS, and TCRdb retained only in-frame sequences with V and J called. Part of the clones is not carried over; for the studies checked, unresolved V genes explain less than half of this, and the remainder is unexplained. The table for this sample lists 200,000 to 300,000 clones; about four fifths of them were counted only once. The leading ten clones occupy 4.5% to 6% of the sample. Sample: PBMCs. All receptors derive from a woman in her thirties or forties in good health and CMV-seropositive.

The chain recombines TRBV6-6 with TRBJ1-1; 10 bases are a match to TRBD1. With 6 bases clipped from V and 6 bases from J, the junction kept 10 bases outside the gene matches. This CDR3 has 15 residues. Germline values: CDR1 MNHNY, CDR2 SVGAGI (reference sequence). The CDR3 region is CASRPPGQGTPEAFF. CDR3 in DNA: TGTGCCAGCAGACCCCCGGGACAGGGGACCCCTGAAGCTTTCTTT.

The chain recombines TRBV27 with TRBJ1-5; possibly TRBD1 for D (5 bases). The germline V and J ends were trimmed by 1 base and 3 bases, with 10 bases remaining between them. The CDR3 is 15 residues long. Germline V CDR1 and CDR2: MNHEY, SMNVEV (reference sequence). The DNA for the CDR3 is TGTGCCAGCAGTTTATGGGCAGGGTACAATCAGCCCCAGCATTTT. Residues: CASSLWAGYNQPQHF.

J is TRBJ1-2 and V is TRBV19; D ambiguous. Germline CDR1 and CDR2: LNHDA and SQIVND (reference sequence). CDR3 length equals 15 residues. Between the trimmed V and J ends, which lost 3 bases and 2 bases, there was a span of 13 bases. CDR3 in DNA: TGTGCCAGTAGTATTGGTCTTGGGCAGAACTATGGCTACACCTTC. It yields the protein CASSIGLGQNYGYTF.

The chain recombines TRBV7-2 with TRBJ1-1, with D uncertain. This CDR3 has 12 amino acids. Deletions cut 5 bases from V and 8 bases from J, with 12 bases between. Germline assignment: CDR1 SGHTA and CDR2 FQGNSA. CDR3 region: CASSSSSGEAFF. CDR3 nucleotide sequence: TGTGCCAGCAGCAGTTCCTCGGGGGAAGCTTTCTTT.

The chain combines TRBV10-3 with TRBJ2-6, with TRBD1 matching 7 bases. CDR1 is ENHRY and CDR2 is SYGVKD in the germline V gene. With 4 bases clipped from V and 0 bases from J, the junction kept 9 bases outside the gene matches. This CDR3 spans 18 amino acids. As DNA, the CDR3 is TGTGCCATCAGTGGAGGGACAGCCTTCAGCTCTGGGGCCAACGTCCTGACTTTC. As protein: CAISGGTAFSSGANVLTF.

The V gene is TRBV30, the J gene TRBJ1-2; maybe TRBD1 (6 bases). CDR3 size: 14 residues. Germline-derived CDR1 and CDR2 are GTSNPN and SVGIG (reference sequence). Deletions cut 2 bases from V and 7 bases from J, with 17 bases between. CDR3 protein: CAWSPPGDISGYTF. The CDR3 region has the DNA TGTGCCTGGAGTCCCCCTGGGGACATCTCTGGCTACACCTTC.

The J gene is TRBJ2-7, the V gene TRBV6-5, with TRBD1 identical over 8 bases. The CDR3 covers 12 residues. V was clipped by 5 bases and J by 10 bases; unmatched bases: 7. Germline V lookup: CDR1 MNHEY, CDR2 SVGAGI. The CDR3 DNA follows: TGTGCCAGCAGTGGACAGGGCTTCGATCAGTACTTC. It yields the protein CASSGQGFDQYF.

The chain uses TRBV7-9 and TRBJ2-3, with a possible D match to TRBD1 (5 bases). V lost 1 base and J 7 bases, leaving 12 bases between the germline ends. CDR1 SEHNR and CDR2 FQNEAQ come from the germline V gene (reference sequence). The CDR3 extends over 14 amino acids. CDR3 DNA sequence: TGTGCCAGCAGCTTAGGGACAAAAGGGAATACGCAGTATTTT. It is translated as CASSLGTKGNTQYF.

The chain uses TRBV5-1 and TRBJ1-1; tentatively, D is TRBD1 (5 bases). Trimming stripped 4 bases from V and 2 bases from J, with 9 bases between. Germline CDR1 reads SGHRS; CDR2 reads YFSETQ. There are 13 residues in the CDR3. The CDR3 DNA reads TGCGCCAGCAGCGGGGGGGGTAACACTGAAGCTTTCTTT. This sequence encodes CASSGGGNTEAFF.

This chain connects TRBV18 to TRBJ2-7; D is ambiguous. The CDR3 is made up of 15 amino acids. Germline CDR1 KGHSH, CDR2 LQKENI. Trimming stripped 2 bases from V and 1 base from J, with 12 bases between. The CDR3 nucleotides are TGTGCCAGCTCACCAGGGCCAGCAGGTTCCTACGAGCAGTACTTC. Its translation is CASSPGPAGSYEQYF.

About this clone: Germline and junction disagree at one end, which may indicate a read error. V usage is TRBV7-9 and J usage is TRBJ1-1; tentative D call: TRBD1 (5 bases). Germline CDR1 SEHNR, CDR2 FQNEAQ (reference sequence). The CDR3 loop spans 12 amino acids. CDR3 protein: CSSTMGGNEAFF. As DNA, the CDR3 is TGTTCCAGCACCATGGGGGGAAATGAAGCTTTCTTT.